The 28 T cell receptor beta chains given below trace back to one sample, sequenced in a study of Ad26.COV2.S vaccination and SARS-CoV-2 variants. TCRdb's copy holds only in-frame clones and misses some; the assay was immunoSEQ multiplex PCR. The sample includes approximately 400,000 clones, under 95% of them seen just once. Sequenced material: peripheral blood, taken after recovery from COVID-19. These receptors originate from a human donor who had recovered from COVID-19.

The chain couples TRBV2 to TRBJ1-1; a weak D match, TRBD1 (5 bases). This CDR3 spans 15 amino acids. Trimming shortened V by 2 bases and J by 10 bases, and 20 bases separated the two germline ends. Looked up from germline, CDR1 is SNHLY and CDR2 is FYNNEI. For the CDR3, the DNA is TGTGCCAGCAGTGAACCGGGACGGAAAGGGGAGGCAGCTTTCTTT. This codes for CASSEPGRKGEAAFF.

The chain has TRBV19 and TRBJ1-1; D ambiguous. Germline CDR1 is LNHDA and CDR2 is SQIVND (reference sequence). V was clipped by 3 bases and J by 0 bases, with 17 bases between them. CDR3 length equals 17 residues. CDR3 bases: TGTGCCAGTAGTATTGGCCGGCGACCCCGCATGAACACTGAAGCTTTCTTT. Translation gives CASSIGRRPRMNTEAFF.

The chain joins TRBV6-5 to TRBJ1-5; the D is unclear. Germline lookup yields CDR1 MNHEY and CDR2 SVGAGI. V was cut by 0 bases and J by 1 base, with 7 bases left in between. The CDR3 is made up of 15 amino acids. The CDR3 coding sequence is TGTGCCAGCAGTTACTCTTATAGGAGCAATCAGCCCCAGCATTTT. Its translation: CASSYSYRSNQPQHF.

The chain combines TRBV19 with TRBJ1-1; weak D call: TRBD1 (6 bases). The V end lost 3 bases, the J end lost 4 bases, and 15 bases lay between the germline ends. The CDR3 is made up of 15 amino acids. Germline CDR1 reads LNHDA; CDR2 reads SQIVND (reference sequence). CDR3 protein: CASSMIDRPSTEAFF. CDR3 bases: TGTGCCAGTAGTATGATAGACAGGCCTAGCACTGAAGCTTTCTTT.

The gene calls are TRBV19 and TRBJ1-6; tentatively, D is TRBD1 (6 bases). Trimming stripped 5 bases from V and 7 bases from J, with 15 bases between. Germline V lookup: CDR1 LNHDA, CDR2 SQIVND (reference sequence). The CDR3 consists of 15 residues. CDR3 protein: CASSPFTGQNSPLHF. The CDR3 DNA reads TGTGCCAGTAGTCCCTTCACGGGACAAAATTCACCCCTCCACTTT.

The chain combines TRBV7-9 with TRBJ2-7, with D possibly called TRBD1 or TRBD2 (5 bases each). The CDR3 covers 15 residues. Germline lookup yields CDR1 SEHNR and CDR2 FQNEAQ (reference sequence). V gave up 3 bases and J gave up 1 base, with 13 bases separating them. The CDR3 spells CASSFPGTASYEQYF. DNA for the CDR3: TGTGCCAGCAGCTTCCCCGGGACGGCATCCTACGAGCAGTACTTC.

The V gene is TRBV3-1 (or the pseudogene TRBV3-2), the J gene TRBJ1-5; no firm D call. V lost 1 base to trimming and J lost 4 bases, with 8 bases between them. The germline CDR1 and CDR2 sequences are LGHDT and YNNKEL (reference sequence). CDR3 size: 14 residues. The CDR3 protein is CASSQGTLNQPQHF. In DNA, the CDR3 is TGTGCCAGCAGCCAAGGGACTCTAAATCAGCCCCAGCATTTT.

The chain couples TRBV9 to TRBJ1-3, with a possible D match to TRBD1 (6 bases). CDR3 size: 15 residues. Germline values: CDR1 SGDLS, CDR2 YYNGEE. The V end lost 3 bases, the J end lost 0 bases, and 10 bases lay between the germline ends. The CDR3 here is CASSGGQYSGNTIYF. CDR3 nucleotides: TGTGCCAGCAGCGGGGGGCAATACTCTGGAAACACCATATATTTT.

The table lists this clone with a count of one. The chain uses TRBV10-3 and TRBJ2-5; tentatively, D is TRBD2 (6 bases). V was trimmed by 3 bases and J by 2 bases, leaving 13 bases between them. The CDR3 covers 15 residues. CDR1 ENHRY and CDR2 SYGVKD come from the germline V gene. CDR3 loop: CAISEVERAQETQYF. The CDR3 DNA reads as TGTGCCATCAGTGAAGTTGAGCGGGCACAAGAGACCCAGTACTTC.

The chain has TRBV9 and TRBJ1-5, with D possibly being TRBD1 (5 bases). Germline assignment: CDR1 SGDLS and CDR2 YYNGEE. V gave up 5 bases and J gave up 1 base, with 10 bases separating them. The CDR3 loop spans 14 amino acids. The CDR3 region is CASSSSGSNQPQHF. CDR3 DNA sequence: TGTGCCAGCAGTTCCTCAGGGAGCAATCAGCCCCAGCATTTT.

As to this clone: Other nucleotide sequences from this sample produce the same CDR3. V and J are TRBV12-3 or TRBV12-4 and TRBJ1-2; no definite D call. This CDR3 contains 12 residues. Trimming left V 3 bases short and J 2 bases short, with 4 bases between. CDR3 nucleotides: TGTGCCAGCAGTTTTGGGAACTATGGCTACACCTTC. Translation: CASSFGNYGYTF.

The chain carries TRBV19 and TRBJ2-7, with no clear D. CDR1 LNHDA and CDR2 SQIVND come from the germline V gene (reference sequence). This CDR3 contains 16 residues. Trimming took 5 bases from V and 0 from J, leaving 17 bases between them. Here the CDR3 reads CASSPRLADSSYEQYF. The CDR3 DNA follows: TGTGCCAGTAGTCCGCGATTGGCAGATAGCTCCTACGAGCAGTACTTC.

This chain links TRBV11-2 with TRBJ1-4, with TRBD1 matching 7 bases. CDR1 and CDR2 (germline): SGHAT, FQNNGV. V was pared by 1 base and J by 7 bases, with 6 bases of the junction left unmatched. This CDR3 has 15 amino acids. The CDR3 spells CASSLVSGGVEKLFF. CDR3 nucleotides: TGTGCCAGCAGCTTAGTGTCAGGGGGGGTTGAAAAACTGTTTTTT.

The genes are TRBV6-5 and TRBJ2-7; D not certain. Germline V gives CDR1 MNHEY, CDR2 SVGAGI. The V end lost 0 bases, the J end lost 2 bases, and 8 bases lay between the germline ends. The CDR3 spans 14 residues. For the CDR3, the DNA is TGTGCCAGCAGTTACTCCCCGAACCCCTACGAGCAGTACTTC. Translating it yields CASSYSPNPYEQYF.

The DNA of the CDR3 is TGTGCCAGTACGAGAGGCGCCAAAAGCTCTGGGGCCAACGTCCTGACTTTC. Protein product: CASTRGAKSSGANVLTF. The J gene is TRBJ2-6, the V gene TRBV19; unclear D gene. V was clipped by 7 bases and J by 0 bases, with 16 bases between them. There are 17 residues in the CDR3. Germline V CDR1 and CDR2: LNHDA, SQIVND (reference sequence).

CDR3 DNA sequence: TGCGCCAGCAGCTTGAACGGGGGTCCTGAAGCTTTCTTT. Its translation is CASSLNGGPEAFF. The chain is built from TRBV5-1 and TRBJ1-1; a possible D gene is TRBD1 (5 bases). V was pared by 1 base and J by 6 bases, with 10 bases between. In germline, CDR1 is SGHRS, CDR2 YFSETQ. The CDR3 covers 13 residues. Supplemented by reference TRBV5-1 and TRBJ1-1, the full variable domain reads KAGVTQTPRYLIKTRGQQVTLSCSPISGHRSVSWYQQTPGQGLQFLFEYFSETQRNKGNFPGRFSGRQFSNSRSEMNVSTLELGDSALYLCASSLNGGPEAFFGQGTRLTVV.

On this clone: In the same sample, other DNA sequences code for this CDR3. The genes are TRBV3-1 (or the pseudogene TRBV3-2) and TRBJ1-5; D is ambiguous. The V gene lost 0 bases and the J gene lost 7 bases, with 7 bases spanning the gap. Germline-derived CDR1 and CDR2 are LGHDT and YNNKEL (reference sequence). The CDR3 is 13 amino acids. As DNA, the CDR3 is TGTGCCAGCAGCCAAGATACTCGGCAGCCCCAGCATTTT. Translation gives CASSQDTRQPQHF.

The chain's CDR3 is CAIRGREVTGYTF. The CDR3, as DNA: TGTGCCATCAGGGGACGGGAGGTGACTGGCTACACCTTC. The rearrangement links TRBV10-3 to TRBJ1-2, with TRBD1 as a possible D gene (5 bases). Germline V lookup: CDR1 ENHRY, CDR2 SYGVKD. The germline V and J ends were trimmed by 6 bases and 7 bases, with 15 bases remaining between them. There are 13 residues in the CDR3.

V usage is TRBV9 and J usage is TRBJ1-5, with 8 positions matching TRBD1. CDR1 SGDLS and CDR2 YYNGEE come from the germline V gene. Losses at the gene ends were 3 bases for V and 8 bases for J; bases not matched to a gene: 13. The CDR3 spans 16 residues. CDR3: CASSDRDRPFDEPQHF. In DNA, the CDR3 is TGTGCCAGCAGCGACCGGGACAGGCCCTTTGATGAGCCCCAGCATTTT.

The chain combines TRBV5-6 with TRBJ1-2, with D possibly being TRBD1 (5 bases). V was clipped by 6 bases and J by 6 bases, with 18 bases between them. The CDR3 sequence is 14 residues long. Germline-derived CDR1 and CDR2 are SGHDT and YYEEEE. As DNA, the CDR3 is TGTGCCAGCATCCCTAGGGGTCTTCGTGATGGCTACACCTTC. Protein: CASIPRGLRDGYTF.

CDR3 region: CASKDGVTGPYNEQFF. CDR3 in DNA: TGTGCCAGCAAAGACGGGGTAACAGGCCCCTACAATGAGCAGTTCTTC. This chain uses TRBV6-6 with TRBJ2-1, with D perhaps assigned TRBD1 or TRBD2 (5 bases each). CDR1 is MNHNY, CDR2 SVGAGI, per germline (reference sequence). The CDR3 sequence is 16 residues long. Between the trimmed V and J ends, which lost 7 bases and 2 bases, there was a span of 18 bases.

The rearrangement joins TRBV20-1 to TRBJ1-1; 9 nucleotides line up with TRBD1. The CDR3 has 10 residues. Germline V CDR1 and CDR2: DFQATT, SNEGSKA (reference sequence). V shed 6 bases and J 11 bases; nucleotides not matched to a gene: 4. The CDR3 bases are TGCAGTGCCCCCGGGACAGGGGCTTTCTTT. Its translation: CSAPGTGAFF.

The chain employs TRBV2 and TRBJ2-5, with 8 bases lining up with TRBD1. Germline lookup yields CDR1 SNHLY and CDR2 FYNNEI. The CDR3 is made up of 14 amino acids. Trimming cost V 6 bases and J 5 bases; bases outside gene matches: 8. The CDR3 sequence: CASRGQGLWETQYF. DNA of the CDR3: TGTGCCAGCAGAGGACAGGGTCTCTGGGAGACCCAGTACTTC.

The rearrangement uses TRBV19 and TRBJ1-1; 8 nucleotides agree with TRBD1. Germline V lookup: CDR1 LNHDA, CDR2 SQIVND (reference sequence). Trimming took 3 bases from V and 1 from J; bases not matched to a gene: 10. The CDR3 is 17 residues long. As DNA, the CDR3 is TGTGCCAGTAGTATCGTAGGACAGGGTTATGGGAACACTGAAGCTTTCTTT. Translating gives CASSIVGQGYGNTEAFF.

The chain has TRBV9 and TRBJ1-5, with D unclear. Trimming cost V 2 bases and J 7 bases, with 10 bases left between them. Germline loops: CDR1 SGDLS, CDR2 YYNGEE. CDR3 length equals 13 residues. This CDR3 reads CASSVSDWQPQHF. DNA for the CDR3: TGTGCCAGCAGCGTCAGCGACTGGCAGCCCCAGCATTTT.

A note on this clone: Other nucleotide sequences from this sample produce the same CDR3. The CDR3 here is CASSLVGTANTGELFF. CDR3 DNA: TGTGCCAGCAGCTTAGTAGGGACCGCGAACACCGGGGAGCTGTTTTTT. The rearrangement links TRBV7-2 to TRBJ2-2; D may correspond to TRBD1 or TRBD2 (5 bases each). The germline V and J ends were trimmed by 1 base and 0 bases, with 9 bases remaining between them. Germline CDR1 reads SGHTA; CDR2 reads FQGNSA. There are 16 residues in the CDR3.

The rearrangement uses TRBV5-6 and TRBJ2-7, with 7 positions matching TRBD1. V dropped 4 bases and J dropped 4; count of bases not matched to a gene: 8. CDR3 size: 14 residues. Germline assignment: CDR1 SGHDT and CDR2 YYEEEE. The CDR3 DNA follows: TGTGCCAGCAGCATGACAGGGTGGATGTACGAGCAGTACTTC. Translating it yields CASSMTGWMYEQYF.

This chain links TRBV3-1 (or the pseudogene TRBV3-2) with TRBJ2-4, with D possibly TRBD1 on 6 matching bases. CDR3 size: 16 residues. The V gene's germline CDR1 is LGHDT and CDR2 YNNKEL (reference sequence). The V gene lost 9 bases and the J gene lost 2 bases, with 20 bases spanning the gap. In DNA, the CDR3 is TGTGCCAGGTGCCGCACAGGGTTCTATCCCAAAAACATTCAGTACTTC. Translation: CARCRTGFYPKNIQYF.